These 14 T cell receptor beta chains originate from one sample sequenced in a study of shared clonotypes between healthy human individuals. Cells designated naive CD8 were CD45RO-negative and were positively selected for CCR7, with terminally differentiated effector memory CD45RA+ cells excluded. The table came from immunoSEQ multiplex PCR; TCRdb's copy has only in-frame clones and leaves some out. The repertoire holds around 2.1 million clones, with roughly 91% as singletons. Sequences were obtained from naive CD8+ T cells from PBMCs. The origin of the receptors is a man younger than 35 in good health. Some clones in this sample may be carry-over from other donors' samples.

This chain connects TRBV5-4 to TRBJ1-2; 8 bases agree with TRBD1. The V and J ends lost 1 base and 7 bases, in that order; junction bases with no gene match: 9. Germline loops: CDR1 SGHNT, CDR2 YYREEE (reference sequence). The CDR3 has 15 amino acids. The CDR3 here is CASSLHPGQEGGYTF. As DNA, the CDR3 is TGTGCCAGCAGCTTGCATCCGGGACAGGAAGGTGGCTACACCTTC.

The J gene is TRBJ1-5, the V gene TRBV7-9; the D is unclear. The CDR3 is made up of 16 amino acids. Trimming pared 4 bases from V and 5 bases from J, leaving 18 bases between. From germline, CDR1 is SEHNR and CDR2 FQNEAQ (reference sequence). CDR3 sequence: CASSSRAEGRDQPQHF. The CDR3 region has the DNA TGTGCCAGCAGCTCCCGGGCGGAGGGTCGGGATCAGCCCCAGCATTTT.

V and J are TRBV10-3 and TRBJ1-5; TRBD1 matches 10 bases. The CDR3 extends over 14 amino acids. The J segment lost 5 bases and the V segment lost 6 bases, leaving 4 bases of the junction unmatched. From germline, CDR1 is ENHRY and CDR2 SYGVKD. The DNA of the CDR3 is TGTGCCATCAGGGGGACAGGGGAACATCAGCCCCAGCATTTT. It codes for CAIRGTGEHQPQHF.

The chain employs TRBV27 and TRBJ2-1; no firm D call. CDR3 length: 16 amino acids. CDR1 is MNHEY and CDR2 is SMNVEV in the germline V gene (reference sequence). The V end was cut by 4 bases, the J end by 0 bases, with 13 bases between. CDR3 protein: CASSSLFRISYNEQFF. CDR3 DNA sequence: TGTGCCAGCAGTTCCCTCTTCAGGATCTCCTACAATGAGCAGTTCTTC.

This clone appeared once. The CDR3 sequence: CASTLGSLQYF. In nucleotides, the CDR3 is TGTGCCAGCACCCTGGGTTCTCTACAGTACTTC. This chain connects TRBV28 to TRBJ2-7; D call uncertain. The V gene's germline CDR1 is MDHEN and CDR2 SYDVKM. This CDR3 is 11 amino acids long. Trimming stripped 7 bases from V and 10 bases from J, with 14 bases between.

The chain is built from TRBV14 and TRBJ2-1, with TRBD2 matching 10 bases. The CDR3 covers 15 residues. Germline values: CDR1 SGHDN, CDR2 FVKESK. J gave up 7 bases and V 4 bases, and 7 bases lay outside the gene matches. The CDR3 DNA sequence: TGTGCCAGCAGCCCGACTAGCGGGTTTTGGAATGAGCAGTTCTTC. Protein product: CASSPTSGFWNEQFF.

The rearrangement joins TRBV5-1 to TRBJ2-7; unclear D gene. The CDR3 loop spans 16 amino acids. Germline V gene sequence: CDR1 SGHRS, CDR2 YFSETQ. Trimming shortened V by 4 bases and J by 3 bases, and 20 bases separated the two germline ends. The CDR3 loop reads CASSPTPYAASYEQYF. The CDR3 DNA sequence: TGCGCCAGCAGCCCAACTCCCTACGCAGCGAGCTACGAGCAGTACTTC.

This clone occurred once. One junction end disagrees with the germline gene, perhaps due to a read error. This chain uses TRBV5-1 with TRBJ2-3; tentative D call: TRBD1 (5 bases). The V gene's germline CDR1 is SGHRS and CDR2 YFSETQ. The CDR3 has 14 residues. Here the CDR3 DNA reads TGCGCCAGCAGTTTGGGGCCTGGCACAGATACGCAGTATTTT. Translated, it gives CASSLGPGTDTQYF.

V and J are TRBV27 and TRBJ2-3; D is uncertain. The germline CDR1 and CDR2 sequences are MNHEY and SMNVEV (reference sequence). CDR3 length equals 15 residues. Trimming shortened V by 2 bases and J by 2 bases, and 11 bases separated the two germline ends. The CDR3 DNA follows: TGTGCCAGCAGTTTAGGGCTTACGCTCACAGATACGCAGTATTTT. Encoded protein: CASSLGLTLTDTQYF.

The chain links TRBV28 to TRBJ2-7, with 8 nucleotides matching TRBD1. Looked up from germline, CDR1 is MDHEN and CDR2 is SYDVKM. The CDR3 runs 13 residues. Germline trimming cut 6 bases from V and 2 bases from J; bases unmatched to any gene: 3. CDR3 amino acids: CASRGQDAYEQYF. CDR3 sequence (DNA): TGTGCCAGCAGGGGACAGGATGCCTACGAGCAGTACTTC. The whole variable domain, filled in from reference TRBV28 and TRBJ2-7, reads DVKVTQSSRYLVKRTGEKVFLECVQDMDHENMFWYRQDPGLGLRLIYFSYDVKMKEKGDIPEGYSVSREKKERFSLILESASTNQTSMYLCASRGQDAYEQYFGPGTRLTVT.

The count of this clone is one. V is TRBV5-4 and J is TRBJ1-5; D is uncertain. Germline CDR1 reads SGHNT; CDR2 reads YYREEE (reference sequence). The V gene lost 3 bases and the J gene lost 0 bases, with 10 bases spanning the gap. This CDR3 comprises 15 residues. The CDR3 DNA reads as TGTGCCAGCAGCTCCTGGGAGCATAGCAATCAGCCCCAGCATTTT. Translation: CASSSWEHSNQPQHF.

To note about this clone: Other nucleotide sequences in the sample specify the same CDR3. The chain has TRBV18 and TRBJ2-5, with TRBD2 identical over 11 bases. J lost 1 base, V lost 0 bases, and 4 bases had no gene match. CDR3 length: 17 residues. Germline V lookup: CDR1 KGHSH, CDR2 LQKENI. CDR3 DNA: TGTGCCAGCTCACCACCGAGACTAGCGGGACTCCAAGAGACCCAGTACTTC. Protein product: CASSPPRLAGLQETQYF.

The chain links TRBV6-1 to TRBJ2-5; either TRBD1 or TRBD2 may fit D (5 bases each). The CDR3 runs to 14 residues. V was shortened by 4 bases and J by 2 bases, with 11 bases between the two germline ends. The germline V gene encodes CDR1 MNHNS and CDR2 SASEGT. The CDR3 reads CASSGGRRQETQYF. In nucleotides, the CDR3 is TGTGCCAGCAGTGGGGGACGGCGTCAAGAGACCCAGTACTTC.

V usage is TRBV25-1 and J usage is TRBJ2-3, with a tentative D call TRBD1 (5 bases). Per germline, CDR1 MGHDK and CDR2 SYGVNS. Trimming took 5 bases from V and 1 from J, leaving 13 bases between them. There are 15 residues in the CDR3. The CDR3 nucleotides read TGTGCCAGCAGTTCCAGGGCTGAGGGCACAGATACGCAGTATTTT. Its translation: CASSSRAEGTDTQYF.